These 15 T cell receptor beta chains were all obtained from the same sample, sequenced in a study of blood T cell repertoires in COVID-19. Only in-frame clones appear in the TCRdb table, and some are missing; sequencing was by immunoSEQ multiplex PCR. The top ten hold 4.6% of the sample, which has 65,000 to 80,000 clones, approximately 90% seen once. The specimen was peripheral blood. The source is a man aged 50 to 60 with active COVID-19.

The CDR3 sequence is CAWSSGTAMNTEAFF. The CDR3 nucleotides read TGTGCCTGGAGTTCGGGGACAGCCATGAACACTGAAGCTTTCTTT. The chain joins TRBV30 to TRBJ1-1; 7 bases are shared with TRBD1. CDR3 length: 15 residues. Germline-derived CDR1 and CDR2 are GTSNPN and SVGIG (reference sequence). With 2 bases clipped from V and 0 bases from J, the junction kept 6 bases outside the gene matches.

The CDR3 DNA follows: TGTGCCAGCAGCGTCCGGGACAGTCTAGAAGCTTTCTTT. Translating it yields CASSVRDSLEAFF. This chain joins TRBV2 and TRBJ1-1; 7 bases match TRBD1. The junction had 9 bases not matched to a gene; V was cut back by 6 bases and J by 8 bases. This CDR3 has 13 amino acids. The germline CDR1 and CDR2 sequences are SNHLY and FYNNEI.

This clone was observed a few times. The chain has TRBV11-3 and TRBJ1-2; TRBD1 might be the D (6 bases). V shed 5 bases and J shed 4 bases, with 20 bases lying between them. Germline CDR1 is SGHNT and CDR2 is YENEEA. The CDR3 has 16 amino acids. The CDR3 loop reads CASSPRREGGFYGYTF. As DNA, the CDR3 is TGTGCCAGCAGCCCGCGGAGAGAGGGGGGGTTCTATGGCTACACCTTC.

The chain uses TRBV6-5 and TRBJ1-4; TRBD1 matches 7 bases. Germline-derived CDR1 and CDR2 are MNHEY and SVGAGI. V was clipped by 6 bases and J by 5 bases; unmatched bases: 9. The CDR3 is 15 residues long. CDR3: CASRTGHSGNEKLFF. CDR3 sequence (DNA): TGTGCCAGCAGGACAGGGCACTCGGGAAATGAAAAACTGTTTTTT.

The chain links TRBV10-1 to TRBJ2-3; 9 positions match TRBD1. The germline V gene has CDR1 WNHNN and CDR2 SYGVQD (reference sequence). The CDR3 sequence is 20 residues long. With V trimmed by 0 bases and J by 3 bases, 16 bases remained unmatched. The DNA for the CDR3 is TGCGCCAGCAGTGAGTCAGCTGAAGAGTTGCGGACAGGGGTAACAGATACGCAGTATTTT. This gives the protein CASSESAEELRTGVTDTQYF.

The rearrangement links TRBV11-2 to TRBJ2-2, with 9 bases that match TRBD1. The CDR3 consists of 15 residues. V shed 5 bases, J shed 4 bases, and the junction held 5 bases outside the gene matches. Looked up from germline, CDR1 is SGHAT and CDR2 is FQNNGV. The CDR3 DNA follows: TGTGCCAGCAGCCTACAGGGGGCAGGCACCGGGGAGCTGTTTTTT. Translating it yields CASSLQGAGTGELFF.

The chain is built from TRBV6-1 and TRBJ2-7; D is unclear. This CDR3 has 13 amino acids. With 1 base removed from V and 6 bases from J, the gap between germline ends came to 10 bases. Germline V CDR1 and CDR2: MNHNS, SASEGT. The CDR3: CASSEVERGEQYF. The CDR3 bases are TGTGCCAGCAGTGAAGTGGAACGAGGCGAGCAGTACTTC.

The V gene is TRBV7-8, the J gene TRBJ2-5, with a possible D match to TRBD2 (6 bases). CDR1 and CDR2 (germline): SGHVS, FQNEAQ. Trimming removed 4 bases from V and 1 base from J, with 13 bases in between. This CDR3 region has 15 residues. DNA for the CDR3: TGTGCCAGCAGCTCCTATTTAGCGGCCCAAGAGACCCAGTACTTC. This encodes CASSSYLAAQETQYF.

Only one count was recorded for this clone. This chain uses TRBV7-9 with TRBJ2-1, with D maybe TRBD2 (6 bases). The CDR3 extends over 16 amino acids. The germline V gene has CDR1 SEHNR and CDR2 FQNEAQ (reference sequence). V lost 6 bases and J lost 1, with 16 bases in between. CDR3 protein: CASSPRGGGSYNEQFF. The CDR3 DNA follows: TGTGCCAGCAGTCCACGGGGAGGAGGGTCCTACAATGAGCAGTTCTTC.

This rearrangement joins TRBV2 to TRBJ2-5; TRBD1 matches at 9 bases. The germline V gene encodes CDR1 SNHLY and CDR2 FYNNEI. V shed 7 bases and J 5 bases; nucleotides not matched to a gene: 11. CDR3 size: 15 residues. The CDR3 nucleotides are TGTGCCAGCACCAAGACAGGGGGATGGGGCGAGACCCAGTACTTC. Translated, it gives CASTKTGGWGETQYF.

The V call is TRBV9, the J call TRBJ2-3; TRBD2 is a possible D gene (6 bases). The germline CDR1 and CDR2 sequences are SGDLS and YYNGEE. Trimming shortened V by 3 bases and J by 3 bases, and 17 bases separated the two germline ends. The CDR3 extends over 16 amino acids. The CDR3 DNA sequence: TGTGCCAGCAGCGCACACCCCGGGGGTGGAACAGATACGCAGTATTTT. Its protein product is CASSAHPGGGTDTQYF.

V and J are TRBV5-1 and TRBJ2-1, with D perhaps TRBD2 (6 bases). Germline V gene lookup returns CDR1 SGHRS and CDR2 YFSETQ. The CDR3 runs 14 residues. Trimming took off 4 bases at V and 5 bases at J, with 13 bases between the two ends. As DNA, the CDR3 is TGCGCCAGCAGCGTTAGCGGCCGAGACAATGAGCAGTTCTTC. Amino acid sequence: CASSVSGRDNEQFF.

The gene calls are TRBV10-1 and TRBJ2-3, with D perhaps TRBD2 (5 bases). This CDR3 has 14 amino acids. Germline V gene lookup returns CDR1 WNHNN and CDR2 SYGVQD (reference sequence). V lost 7 bases to trimming and J lost 0 bases, with 11 bases between them. CDR3 coding DNA: TGCGCCAGCATTCGAGCGGAGAGCACAGATACGCAGTATTTT. Translation: CASIRAESTDTQYF.

The gene calls are TRBV4-1 and TRBJ1-6, with D maybe TRBD1 (5 bases). This CDR3 has 16 residues. Per germline, CDR1 MGHRA and CDR2 YSYEKL. Trimming removed 3 bases at V and 7 bases at J, with 16 bases between. Written as DNA, the CDR3 is TGCGCCAGCAGCCATGTATCTGGGAGGGACAATTCACCCCTCCACTTT. This translates into CASSHVSGRDNSPLHF.

The V call is TRBV20-1, the J call TRBJ1-2; 10 nucleotides line up with TRBD1. Trimming at V came to 3 bases and at J to 3 bases, leaving 10 bases not matched to a gene. Germline-derived CDR1 and CDR2 are DFQATT and SNEGSKA (reference sequence). This CDR3 region has 16 residues. This CDR3 reads CSASTYGQGGYYGYTF. The CDR3 DNA follows: TGCAGTGCTAGTACTTACGGACAGGGGGGTTACTATGGCTACACCTTC.